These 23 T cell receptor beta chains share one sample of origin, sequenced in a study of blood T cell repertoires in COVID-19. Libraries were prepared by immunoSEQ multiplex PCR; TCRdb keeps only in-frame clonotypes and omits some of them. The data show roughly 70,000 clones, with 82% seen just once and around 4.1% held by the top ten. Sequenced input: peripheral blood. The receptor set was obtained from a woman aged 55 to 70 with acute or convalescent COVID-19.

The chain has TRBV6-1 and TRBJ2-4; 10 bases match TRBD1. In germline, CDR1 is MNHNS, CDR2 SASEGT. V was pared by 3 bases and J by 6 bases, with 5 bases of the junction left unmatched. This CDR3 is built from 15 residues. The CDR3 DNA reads TGTGCCAGCAGTGATCTGGACAGGGGGGGAAACATTCAGTACTTC. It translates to CASSDLDRGGNIQYF.

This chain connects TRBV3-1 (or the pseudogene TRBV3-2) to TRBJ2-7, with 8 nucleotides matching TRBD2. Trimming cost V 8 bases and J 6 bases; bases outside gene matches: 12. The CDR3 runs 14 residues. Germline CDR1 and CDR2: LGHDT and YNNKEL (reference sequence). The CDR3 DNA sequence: TGTGCCAGCGGAGCCGGGACTAGAGAGAGCGAGCAGTACTTC. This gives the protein CASGAGTRESEQYF.

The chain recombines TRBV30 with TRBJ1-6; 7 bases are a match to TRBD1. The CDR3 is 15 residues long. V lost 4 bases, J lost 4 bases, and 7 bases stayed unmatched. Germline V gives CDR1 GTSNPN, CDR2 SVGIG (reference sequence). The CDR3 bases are TGTGCCTGGAACGGGCAGGGGGGATATAATTCACCCCTCCACTTT. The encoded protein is CAWNGQGGYNSPLHF.

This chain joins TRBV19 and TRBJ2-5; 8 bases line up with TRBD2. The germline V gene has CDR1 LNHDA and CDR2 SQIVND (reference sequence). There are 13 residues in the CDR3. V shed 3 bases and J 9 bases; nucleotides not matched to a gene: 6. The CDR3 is CASSMGLGLAQYF. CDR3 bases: TGTGCCAGTAGTATGGGACTAGGGCTCGCCCAGTACTTC.

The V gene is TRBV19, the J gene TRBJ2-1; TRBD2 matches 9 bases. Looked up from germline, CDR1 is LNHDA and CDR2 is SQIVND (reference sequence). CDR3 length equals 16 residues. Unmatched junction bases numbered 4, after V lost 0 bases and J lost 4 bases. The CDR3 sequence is CASSIDQLAGYNEQFF. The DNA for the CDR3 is TGTGCCAGTAGTATAGATCAACTAGCGGGTTACAATGAGCAGTTCTTC.

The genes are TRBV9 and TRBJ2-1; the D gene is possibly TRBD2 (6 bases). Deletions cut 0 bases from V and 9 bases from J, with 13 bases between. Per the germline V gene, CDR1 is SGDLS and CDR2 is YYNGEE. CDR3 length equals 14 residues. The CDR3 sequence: CASSVGLELGEQFF. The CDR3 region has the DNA TGTGCCAGCAGCGTAGGACTAGAGCTTGGTGAGCAGTTCTTC.

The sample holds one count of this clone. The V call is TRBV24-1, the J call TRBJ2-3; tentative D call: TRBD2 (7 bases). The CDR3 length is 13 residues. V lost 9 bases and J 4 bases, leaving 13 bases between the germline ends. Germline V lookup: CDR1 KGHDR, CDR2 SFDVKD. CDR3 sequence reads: CATSRGGSDTQYF. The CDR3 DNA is TGTGCCACCTCGAGGGGGGGGTCAGATACGCAGTATTTT.

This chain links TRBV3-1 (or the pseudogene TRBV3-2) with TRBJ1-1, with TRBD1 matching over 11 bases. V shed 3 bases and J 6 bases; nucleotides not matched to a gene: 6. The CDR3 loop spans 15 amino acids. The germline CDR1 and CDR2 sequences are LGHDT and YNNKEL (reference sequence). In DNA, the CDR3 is TGTGCCAGCAGCCACACCGGGACAGGGGGTTCTGAAGCTTTCTTT. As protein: CASSHTGTGGSEAFF.

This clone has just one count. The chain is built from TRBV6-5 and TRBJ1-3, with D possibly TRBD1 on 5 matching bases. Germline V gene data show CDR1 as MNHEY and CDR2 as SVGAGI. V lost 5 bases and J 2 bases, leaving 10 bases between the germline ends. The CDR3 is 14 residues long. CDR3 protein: CASSSGGAGNTIYF. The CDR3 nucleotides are TGTGCCAGCAGTAGCGGGGGAGCTGGAAACACCATATATTTT.

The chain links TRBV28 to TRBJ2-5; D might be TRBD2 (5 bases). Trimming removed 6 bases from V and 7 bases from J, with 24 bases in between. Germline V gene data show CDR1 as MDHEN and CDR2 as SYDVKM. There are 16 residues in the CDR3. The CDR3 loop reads CASSLPIGLRAGTQYF. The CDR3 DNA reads TGTGCCAGCAGCCTTCCAATCGGGCTCCGCGCGGGGACCCAGTACTTC. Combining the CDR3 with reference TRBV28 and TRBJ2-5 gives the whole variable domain DVKVTQSSRYLVKRTGEKVFLECVQDMDHENMFWYRQDPGLGLRLIYFSYDVKMKEKGDIPEGYSVSREKKERFSLILESASTNQTSMYLCASSLPIGLRAGTQYFGPGTRLLVL.

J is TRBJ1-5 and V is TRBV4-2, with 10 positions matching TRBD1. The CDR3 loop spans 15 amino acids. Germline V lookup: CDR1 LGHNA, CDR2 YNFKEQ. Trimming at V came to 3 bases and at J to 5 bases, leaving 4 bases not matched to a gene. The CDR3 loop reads CASSQGGTGDQPQHF. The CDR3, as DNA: TGTGCCAGCAGCCAGGGCGGGACAGGGGATCAGCCCCAGCATTTT.

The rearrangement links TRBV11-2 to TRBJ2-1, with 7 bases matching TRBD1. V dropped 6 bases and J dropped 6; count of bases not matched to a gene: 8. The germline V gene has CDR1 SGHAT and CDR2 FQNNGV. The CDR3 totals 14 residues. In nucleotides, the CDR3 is TGTGCCAGCAGAACATTTGCAGGGGGCAATGAGCAGTTCTTC. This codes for CASRTFAGGNEQFF.

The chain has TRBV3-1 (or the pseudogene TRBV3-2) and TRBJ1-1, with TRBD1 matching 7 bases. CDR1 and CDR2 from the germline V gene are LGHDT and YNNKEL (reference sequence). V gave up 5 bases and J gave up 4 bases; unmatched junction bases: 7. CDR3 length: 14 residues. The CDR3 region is CASSVRNRGTEAFF. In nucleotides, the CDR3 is TGTGCCAGCAGCGTACGAAACAGGGGCACTGAAGCTTTCTTT.

The CDR3 region has the DNA TGTGCCAGCAGCTTGCTCGACCGACTATTGAACACTGAAGCTTTCTTT. Translation: CASSLLDRLLNTEAFF. This chain links TRBV5-6 with TRBJ1-1; D is unresolved. Trimming took 1 base from V and 0 from J, leaving 13 bases between them. The germline V gene has CDR1 SGHDT and CDR2 YYEEEE. The CDR3 loop spans 16 amino acids. The complete variable domain, with remaining parts taken from reference TRBV5-6 and TRBJ1-1, reads DAGVTQSPTHLIKTRGQQVTLRCSPKSGHDTVSWYQQALGQGPQFIFQYYEEEERQRGNFPDRFSGHQFPNYSSELNVNALLLGDSALYLCASSLLDRLLNTEAFFGQGTRLTVV.

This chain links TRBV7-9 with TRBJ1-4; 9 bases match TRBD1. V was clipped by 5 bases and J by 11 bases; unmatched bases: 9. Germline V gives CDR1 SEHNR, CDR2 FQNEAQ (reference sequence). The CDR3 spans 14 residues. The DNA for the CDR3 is TGTGCCAGCAGCCAGGGACAGGGACGAGAGAAACTGTTTTTT. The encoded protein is CASSQGQGREKLFF.

The CDR3 DNA is TGTGCCAGCAGCCCGAGACGGAGCTACGAGCAGTACTTC. Translated: CASSPRRSYEQYF. The chain joins TRBV7-2 to TRBJ2-7; D not certain. Trimming removed 5 bases from V and 3 bases from J, with 11 bases in between. The CDR3 loop spans 13 amino acids. The germline V gene has CDR1 SGHTA and CDR2 FQGNSA.

CDR3 region: CASSLGGRFVNTEAFF. The CDR3 bases are TGCGCCAGCAGCTTGGGAGGGAGGTTCGTGAACACTGAAGCTTTCTTT. The chain has TRBV5-1 and TRBJ1-1; no definite D call. V lost 0 bases and J lost 0, with 12 bases in between. The CDR3 consists of 16 residues. Germline values: CDR1 SGHRS, CDR2 YFSETQ.

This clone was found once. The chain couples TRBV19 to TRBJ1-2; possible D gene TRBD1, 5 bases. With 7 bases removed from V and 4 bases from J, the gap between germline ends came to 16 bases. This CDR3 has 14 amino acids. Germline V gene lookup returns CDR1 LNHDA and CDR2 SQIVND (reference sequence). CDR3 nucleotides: TGTGCCAGTAATCAGGGAGGGTCGACCTATGGCTACACCTTC. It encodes CASNQGGSTYGYTF.

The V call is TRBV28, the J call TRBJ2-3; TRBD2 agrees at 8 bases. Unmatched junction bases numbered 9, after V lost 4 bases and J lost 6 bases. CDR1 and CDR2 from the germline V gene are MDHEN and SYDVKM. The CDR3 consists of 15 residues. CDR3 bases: TGTGCCAGCAGTTCTCACAGCGGGGGCCGGGATACGCAGTATTTT. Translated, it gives CASSSHSGGRDTQYF.

The CDR3 loop is CASSFGQGGQNTEAFF. In nucleotides, the CDR3 is TGTGCCAGCAGTTTCGGACAGGGTGGGCAGAACACTGAAGCTTTCTTT. The rearrangement joins TRBV6-5 to TRBJ1-1, with 8 bases lining up with TRBD1. CDR3 length: 16 residues. Germline-derived CDR1 and CDR2 are MNHEY and SVGAGI. V shed 4 bases and J 1 base; nucleotides not matched to a gene: 8.

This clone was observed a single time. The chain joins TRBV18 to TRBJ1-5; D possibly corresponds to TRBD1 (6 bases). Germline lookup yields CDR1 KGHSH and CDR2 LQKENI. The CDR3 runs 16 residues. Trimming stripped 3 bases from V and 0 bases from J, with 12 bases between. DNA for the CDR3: TGTGCCAGCTCACCGGAGACAGGTTATAGCAATCAGCCCCAGCATTTT. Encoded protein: CASSPETGYSNQPQHF.

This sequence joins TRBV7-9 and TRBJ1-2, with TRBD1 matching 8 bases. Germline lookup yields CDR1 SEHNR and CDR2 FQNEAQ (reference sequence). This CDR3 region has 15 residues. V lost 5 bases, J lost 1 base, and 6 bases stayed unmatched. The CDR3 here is CASSPSGQGNYGYTF. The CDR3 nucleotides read TGTGCCAGCAGCCCTTCCGGACAGGGTAACTATGGCTACACCTTC.

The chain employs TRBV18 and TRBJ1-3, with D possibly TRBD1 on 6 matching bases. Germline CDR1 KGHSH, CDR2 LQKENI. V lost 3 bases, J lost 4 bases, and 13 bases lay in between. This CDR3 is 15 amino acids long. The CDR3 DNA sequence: TGTGCCAGCTCACCTACTACAGGGTTAGGAAACACCATATATTTT. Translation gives CASSPTTGLGNTIYF.